This TCR beta chain comes out of a study of human T cells and chemical hapten exposure. Study overall: 2% DPC applied to a roughly 2 cm by roughly 2 cm arm area sensitized donors. Chiefly women, the patients showed alopecia areata, totalis or universalis.

The time point: pre-sensitization, week 0. Treatment: therapeutic diphenylcyclopropenone sensitization with weekly scalp DPC. Many counts were recorded for this clonotype. Original data processing: From about 22,000 to 700,000 TCRs were found per sample, with a median of approximately 92,000. TCRdb re-called the RACE reads through MiXCR, storing one row per CDR3 protein. The authors' filters were not applied to this entry. This sample has some 400,000 distinct CDR3 sequences, with 4% to 6% found just once. The CDR3 totals 15 residues. V shed 4 bases, J shed 5 bases, and the junction held 7 bases outside the gene matches. Germline values: CDR1 SGDLS, CDR2 YYNGEE.

The chain couples TRBV9 to TRBJ2-5, with 11 bases lining up with TRBD2. Material: whole blood, obtained in connection with sensitization to the hapten diphenylcyclopropenone (DPC). The sequence was collected from a woman between 50 and 59 years old with alopecia areata. Some clones in this sample may be carry-over from other donors' samples. CDR3 nucleotide sequence: TGTGCCAGCAGCAAAACTAGCGGGAGCGCGGAGACCCAGTACTTC. Translation gives CASSKTSGSAETQYF.